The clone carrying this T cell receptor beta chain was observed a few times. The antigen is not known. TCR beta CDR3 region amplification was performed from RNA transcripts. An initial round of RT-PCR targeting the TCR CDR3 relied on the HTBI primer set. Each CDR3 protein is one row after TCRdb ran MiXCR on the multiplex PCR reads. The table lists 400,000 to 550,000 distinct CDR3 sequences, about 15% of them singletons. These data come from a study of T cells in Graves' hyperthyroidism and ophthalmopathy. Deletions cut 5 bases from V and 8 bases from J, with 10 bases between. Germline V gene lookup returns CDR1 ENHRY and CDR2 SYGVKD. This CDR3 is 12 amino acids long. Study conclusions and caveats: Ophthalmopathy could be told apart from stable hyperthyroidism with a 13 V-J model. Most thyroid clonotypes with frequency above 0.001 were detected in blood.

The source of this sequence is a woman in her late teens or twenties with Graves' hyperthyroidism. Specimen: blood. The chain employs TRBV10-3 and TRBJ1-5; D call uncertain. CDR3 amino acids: CAISTPGEPQHF. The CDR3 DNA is TGTGCCATCAGTACCCCGGGAGAGCCCCAGCATTTT.